This entry is about one T cell receptor (beta chain). The trim removed 4 bases at V and 3 bases at J, leaving 7 bases unmatched. Looked up from germline, CDR1 is LGHNA and CDR2 is YSLEER. The CDR3 runs to 16 residues. This specimen comes from a study of control samples from healthy donors and cancer patients. Only in-frame clones appear in the TCRdb table, and some are missing; sequencing was by immunoSEQ multiplex PCR. The sample lists 120,000 or so clones, 75% to 95% occurring once. The chain employs TRBV4-3 and TRBJ1-1; 11 positions match TRBD1. The source of this sequence is a man aged 18 to 30 in good health. The sequenced sample was blood. The CDR3: CASSRGQGAGDTEAFF. As DNA, the CDR3 is TGCGCCAGCAGCCGCGGACAGGGGGCCGGGGACACTGAAGCTTTCTTT.